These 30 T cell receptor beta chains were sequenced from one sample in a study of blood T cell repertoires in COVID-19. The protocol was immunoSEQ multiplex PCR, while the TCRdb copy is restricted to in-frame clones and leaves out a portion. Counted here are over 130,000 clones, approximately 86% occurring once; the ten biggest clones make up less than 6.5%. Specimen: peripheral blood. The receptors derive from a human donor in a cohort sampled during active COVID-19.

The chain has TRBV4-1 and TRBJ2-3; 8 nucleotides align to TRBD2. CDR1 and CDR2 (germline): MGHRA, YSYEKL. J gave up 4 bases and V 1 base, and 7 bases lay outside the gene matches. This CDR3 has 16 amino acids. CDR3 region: CASSQVPGRASDTQYF. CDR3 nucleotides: TGCGCCAGCAGCCAAGTTCCCGGGAGGGCCTCAGATACGCAGTATTTT.

Here the CDR3 reads CSVLAGGEEDTQYF. Here the CDR3 DNA reads TGCAGCGTGCTAGCGGGAGGCGAGGAAGATACGCAGTATTTT. V gene TRBV29-1 combines with J gene TRBJ2-3; 11 nucleotides align to TRBD2. V lost 6 bases, J lost 5 bases, and 7 bases stayed unmatched. Germline V lookup: CDR1 SQVTM, CDR2 ANQGSEA. CDR3 length: 14 residues.

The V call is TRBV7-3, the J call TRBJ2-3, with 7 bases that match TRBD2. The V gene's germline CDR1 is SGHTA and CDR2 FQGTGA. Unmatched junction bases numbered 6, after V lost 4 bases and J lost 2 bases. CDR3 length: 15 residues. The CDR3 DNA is TGTGCCAGCAGCTCCCAAGCGGGACCCACAGATACGCAGTATTTT. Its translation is CASSSQAGPTDTQYF.

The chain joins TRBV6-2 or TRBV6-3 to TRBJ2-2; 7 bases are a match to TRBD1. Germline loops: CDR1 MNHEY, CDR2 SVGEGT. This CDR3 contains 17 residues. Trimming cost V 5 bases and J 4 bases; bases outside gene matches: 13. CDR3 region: CASSTPRKGAFTGELFF. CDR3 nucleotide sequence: TGTGCCAGCAGTACCCCTAGGAAGGGGGCGTTCACCGGGGAGCTGTTTTTT.

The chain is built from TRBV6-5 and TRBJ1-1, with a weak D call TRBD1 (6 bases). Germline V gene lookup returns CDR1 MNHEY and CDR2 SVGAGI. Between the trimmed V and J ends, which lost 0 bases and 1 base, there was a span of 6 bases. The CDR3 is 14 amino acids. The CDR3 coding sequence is TGTGCCAGCAGTTACTCACAGGGGAACACTGAAGCTTTCTTT. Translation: CASSYSQGNTEAFF.

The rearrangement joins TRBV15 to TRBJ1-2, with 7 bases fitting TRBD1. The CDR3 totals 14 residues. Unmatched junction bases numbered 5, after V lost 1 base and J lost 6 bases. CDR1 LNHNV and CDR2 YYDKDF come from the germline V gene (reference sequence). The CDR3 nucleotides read TGTGCCACCAGCAGAGTAGGGCAGGGGGATGGCTACACCTTC. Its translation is CATSRVGQGDGYTF.

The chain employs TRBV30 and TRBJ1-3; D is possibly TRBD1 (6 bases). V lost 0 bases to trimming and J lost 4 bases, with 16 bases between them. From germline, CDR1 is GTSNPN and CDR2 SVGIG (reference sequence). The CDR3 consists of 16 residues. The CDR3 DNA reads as TGTGCCTGGAGTGTACACAGGGATAGTTTAGGAAACACCATATATTTT. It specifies CAWSVHRDSLGNTIYF.

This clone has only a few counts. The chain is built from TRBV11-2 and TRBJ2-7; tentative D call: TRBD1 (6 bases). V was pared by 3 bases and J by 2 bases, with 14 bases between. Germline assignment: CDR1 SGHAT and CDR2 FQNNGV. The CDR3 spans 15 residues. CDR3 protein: CASSFQRTATYEQYF. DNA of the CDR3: TGTGCCAGCAGCTTCCAGAGGACAGCGACCTACGAGCAGTACTTC.

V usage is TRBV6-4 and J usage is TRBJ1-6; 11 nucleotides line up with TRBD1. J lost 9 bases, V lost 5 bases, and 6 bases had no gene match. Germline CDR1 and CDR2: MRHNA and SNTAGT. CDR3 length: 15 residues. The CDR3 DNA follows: TGTGCCAGCAGTTCTCGGACAGGGGGCTCTTCACCCCTCCACTTT. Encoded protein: CASSSRTGGSSPLHF.

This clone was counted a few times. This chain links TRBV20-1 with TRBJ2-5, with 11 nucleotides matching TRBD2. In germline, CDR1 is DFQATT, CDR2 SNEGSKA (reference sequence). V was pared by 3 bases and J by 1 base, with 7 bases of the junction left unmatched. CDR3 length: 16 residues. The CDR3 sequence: CSASPLLAGAQETQYF. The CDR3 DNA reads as TGCAGTGCTAGTCCCCTACTAGCGGGGGCCCAAGAGACCCAGTACTTC.

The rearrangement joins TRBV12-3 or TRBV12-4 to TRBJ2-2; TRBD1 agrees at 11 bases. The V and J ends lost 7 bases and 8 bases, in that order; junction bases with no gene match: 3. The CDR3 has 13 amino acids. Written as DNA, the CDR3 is TGTGCCAGCACCGGGACAGGGGGTGGGGAGCTGTTTTTT. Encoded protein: CASTGTGGGELFF.

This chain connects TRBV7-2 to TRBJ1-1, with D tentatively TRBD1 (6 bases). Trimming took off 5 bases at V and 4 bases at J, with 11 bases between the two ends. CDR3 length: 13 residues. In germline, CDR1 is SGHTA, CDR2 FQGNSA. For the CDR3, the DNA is TGTGCCAGCAGCGCAAACAGGGTCACTGAAGCTTTCTTT. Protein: CASSANRVTEAFF.

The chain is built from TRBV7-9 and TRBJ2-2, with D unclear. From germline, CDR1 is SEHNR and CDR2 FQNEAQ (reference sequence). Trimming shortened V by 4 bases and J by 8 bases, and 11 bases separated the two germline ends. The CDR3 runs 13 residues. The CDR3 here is CASSSFSVGELFF. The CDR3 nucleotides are TGTGCCAGCAGCTCTTTCTCAGTAGGGGAGCTGTTTTTT.

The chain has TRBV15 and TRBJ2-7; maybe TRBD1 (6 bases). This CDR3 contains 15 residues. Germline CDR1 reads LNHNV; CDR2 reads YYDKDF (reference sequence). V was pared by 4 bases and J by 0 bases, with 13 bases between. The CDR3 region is CATSTTGTLSYEQYF. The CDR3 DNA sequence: TGTGCCACCAGCACCACAGGGACCCTCTCCTACGAGCAGTACTTC.

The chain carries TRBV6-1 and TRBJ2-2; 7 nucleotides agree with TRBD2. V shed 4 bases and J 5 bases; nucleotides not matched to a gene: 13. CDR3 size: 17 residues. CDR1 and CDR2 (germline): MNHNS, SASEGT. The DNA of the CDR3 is TGTGCCAGCAGTGGGTTAGCGGGCAGGGAGGTGACCGGGGAGCTGTTTTTT. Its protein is CASSGLAGREVTGELFF.

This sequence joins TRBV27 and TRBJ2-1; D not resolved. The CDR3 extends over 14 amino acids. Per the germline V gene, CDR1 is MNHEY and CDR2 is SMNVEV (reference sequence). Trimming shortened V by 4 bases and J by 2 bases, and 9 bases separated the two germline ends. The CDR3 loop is CASSYGGAYNEQFF. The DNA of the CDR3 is TGTGCCAGCAGTTATGGCGGAGCCTACAATGAGCAGTTCTTC.

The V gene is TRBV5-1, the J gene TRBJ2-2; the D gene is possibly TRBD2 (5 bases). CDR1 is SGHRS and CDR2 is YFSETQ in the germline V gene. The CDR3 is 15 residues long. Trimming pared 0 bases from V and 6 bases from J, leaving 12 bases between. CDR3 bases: TGCGCCAGCAGCTTGGTGGCCGCGGGTTCCGGGGAGCTGTTTTTT. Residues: CASSLVAAGSGELFF.

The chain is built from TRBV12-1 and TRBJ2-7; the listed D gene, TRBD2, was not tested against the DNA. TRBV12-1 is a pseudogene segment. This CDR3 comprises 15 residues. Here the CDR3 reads CASSFGREDAYEQYF. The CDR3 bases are TGTGCCAGCAGCTTTGGTCGGGAGGACGCCTACGAGCAGTACTTC.

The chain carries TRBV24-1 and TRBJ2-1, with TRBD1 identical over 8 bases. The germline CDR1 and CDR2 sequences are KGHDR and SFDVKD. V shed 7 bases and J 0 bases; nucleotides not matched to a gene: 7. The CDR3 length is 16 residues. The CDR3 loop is CATRGGTGSSYNEQFF. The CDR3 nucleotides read TGTGCCACCAGGGGCGGGACAGGCAGCTCCTACAATGAGCAGTTCTTC.

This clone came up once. The chain's CDR3 is CASSLLGSNSPLHF. The CDR3 DNA follows: TGTGCCAGCAGCCTCCTTGGGAGTAATTCACCCCTCCACTTT. V gene TRBV7-9 combines with J gene TRBJ1-6; D is unclear. The V end lost 5 bases, the J end lost 6 bases, and 11 bases lay between the germline ends. CDR3 size: 14 residues. Germline-derived CDR1 and CDR2 are SEHNR and FQNEAQ (reference sequence).

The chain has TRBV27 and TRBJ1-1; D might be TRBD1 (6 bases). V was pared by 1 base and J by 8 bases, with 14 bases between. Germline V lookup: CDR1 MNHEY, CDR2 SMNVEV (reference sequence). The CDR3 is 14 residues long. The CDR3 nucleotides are TGTGCCAGCAGTTTATGGGGACAATACCGCGAAGCTTTCTTT. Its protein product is CASSLWGQYREAFF.

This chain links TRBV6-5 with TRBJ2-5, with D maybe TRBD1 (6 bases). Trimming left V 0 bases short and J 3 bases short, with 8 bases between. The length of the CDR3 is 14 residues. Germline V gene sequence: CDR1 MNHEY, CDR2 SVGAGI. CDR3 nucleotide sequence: TGTGCCAGCAGTTACTCACAGGGCAAAGAGACCCAGTACTTC. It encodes CASSYSQGKETQYF.

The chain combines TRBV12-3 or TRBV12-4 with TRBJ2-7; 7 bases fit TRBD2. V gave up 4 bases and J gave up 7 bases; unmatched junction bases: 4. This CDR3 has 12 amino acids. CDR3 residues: CASSSMREEQYF. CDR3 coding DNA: TGTGCCAGCAGTTCGATGCGGGAGGAGCAGTACTTC.

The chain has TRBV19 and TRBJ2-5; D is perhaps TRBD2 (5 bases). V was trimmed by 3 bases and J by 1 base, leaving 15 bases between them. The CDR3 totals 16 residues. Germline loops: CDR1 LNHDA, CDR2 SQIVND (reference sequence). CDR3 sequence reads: CASSIRRSTGQETQYF. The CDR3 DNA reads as TGTGCCAGTAGTATTAGGAGGAGTACTGGCCAAGAGACCCAGTACTTC.

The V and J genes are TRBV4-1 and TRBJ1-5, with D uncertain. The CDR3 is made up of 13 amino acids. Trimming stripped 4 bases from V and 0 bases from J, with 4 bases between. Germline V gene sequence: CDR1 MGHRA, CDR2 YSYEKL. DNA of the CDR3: TGCGCCAGCAGCCCGGTTAGCAATCAGCCCCAGCATTTT. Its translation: CASSPVSNQPQHF.

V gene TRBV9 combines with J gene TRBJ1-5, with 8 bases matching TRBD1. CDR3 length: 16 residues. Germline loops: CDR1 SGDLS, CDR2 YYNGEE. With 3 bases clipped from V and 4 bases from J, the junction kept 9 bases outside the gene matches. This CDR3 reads CASSGRTGSGNQPQHF. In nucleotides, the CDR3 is TGTGCCAGCAGCGGACGGACAGGGTCGGGGAATCAGCCCCAGCATTTT.

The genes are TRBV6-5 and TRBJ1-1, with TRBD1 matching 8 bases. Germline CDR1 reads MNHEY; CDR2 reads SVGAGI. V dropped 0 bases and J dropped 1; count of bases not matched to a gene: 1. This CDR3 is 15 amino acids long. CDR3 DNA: TGTGCCAGCAGTTACTCACAGGGGGGGAACACTGAAGCTTTCTTT. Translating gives CASSYSQGGNTEAFF.

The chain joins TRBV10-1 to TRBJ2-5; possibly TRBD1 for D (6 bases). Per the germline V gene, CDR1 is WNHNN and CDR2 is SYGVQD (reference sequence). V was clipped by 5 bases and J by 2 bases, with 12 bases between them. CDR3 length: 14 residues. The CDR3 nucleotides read TGCGCCAGCAGTCCGGGACACTCTCAAGAGACCCAGTACTTC. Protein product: CASSPGHSQETQYF.

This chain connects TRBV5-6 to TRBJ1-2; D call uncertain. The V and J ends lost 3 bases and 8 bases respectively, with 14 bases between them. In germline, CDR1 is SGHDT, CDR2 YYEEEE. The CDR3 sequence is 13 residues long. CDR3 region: CASSSGVNVGYTF. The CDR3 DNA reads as TGTGCCAGCAGCTCCGGGGTAAACGTAGGCTACACCTTC. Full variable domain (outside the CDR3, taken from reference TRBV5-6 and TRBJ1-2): DAGVTQSPTHLIKTRGQQVTLRCSPKSGHDTVSWYQQALGQGPQFIFQYYEEEERQRGNFPDRFSGHQFPNYSSELNVNALLLGDSALYLCASSSGVNVGYTFGSGTRLTVV.

The CDR3 bases are TGTGCCAGCAGAAAAACACAGGGTTTCTATGGCTACACCTTC. Protein product: CASRKTQGFYGYTF. The chain employs TRBV6-5 and TRBJ1-2; maybe TRBD1 (6 bases). The length of the CDR3 is 14 residues. V was pared by 6 bases and J by 4 bases, with 15 bases between. Per the germline V gene, CDR1 is MNHEY and CDR2 is SVGAGI.